A selection of T cell receptor beta chains follows, all from one sample in a study of OX40 agonist ivuxolimab in advanced cancers. TCRdb keeps only in-frame clones here, not all; method: immunoSEQ multiplex PCR. The sample comprises about 80,000 clones, roughly 87% of which are singletons, and roughly 0.35% rests with the top ten. This specimen consisted of CD4+ or CD8+ T cells sorted from blood, obtained in a trial of the OX40 agonist ivuxolimab. The receptors stem from an adult with an advanced solid tumor such as melanoma, head and neck, liver or kidney cancer. CDR3s leave out the opening cysteine and the closing phenylalanine or tryptophan. A D gene is named only where the DNA matches it firmly.

D gene: NA
V gene: TRBV5-4
CDR3 protein: ASSFGTSSSGANVLT

D gene: TRBD1
V gene: TRBV29-1
CDR3 protein: SVEARQGPYEQY

D gene: NA
V gene: TRBV5-1
CDR3 protein: ASSSVKSSYNSPLH

D gene: NA
V gene: TRBV29-1
CDR3 protein: SVEDWRGGEAF

D gene: TRBD2
V gene: TRBV15
CDR3 protein: ATSRPSGSDTQY

D gene: NA
V gene: TRBV7-8
CDR3 protein: ASSLARGRGTEAF

D gene: NA
V gene: TRBV5-6
CDR3 protein: ASSLLSFRSYNEQF

D gene: NA
V gene: TRBV19
CDR3 protein: ASSIETPPTNEKLF

D gene: NA
V gene: TRBV7-7
CDR3 protein: ASSPGGGSTDTQY

D gene: TRBD2
V gene: TRBV4-2
CDR3 protein: ASSHNSGGSQETQY

D gene: TRBD1
V gene: TRBV5-1
CDR3 protein: ASSWEPGQGAVGYT

D gene: TRBD1
V gene: TRBV28
CDR3 protein: ASSSGTGLKSYNSPLH

D gene: NA
V gene: TRBV5-1
CDR3 protein: ASSSENIQY

D gene: NA
V gene: TRBV28
CDR3 protein: ASLDRANGYT

D gene: NA
V gene: TRBV11-1
CDR3 protein: ASSLDGLNEKLF

D gene: TRBD1
V gene: TRBV30
CDR3 protein: AWSRQGSQPQH

D gene: NA
V gene: TRBV7-3
CDR3 protein: ASSLSGYNSPLH

D gene: NA
V gene: TRBV21-1
CDR3 protein: ASSKSARPETTPDTQY

D gene: TRBD2
V gene: TRBV5-6
CDR3 protein: ASSAPGGSSYEQY

D gene: TRBD2
V gene: TRBV18
CDR3 protein: ASSPPPGGAETQY

D gene: NA
V gene: TRBV9
CDR3 protein: ASSVGTSYNEQF

D gene: NA
V gene: TRBV9
CDR3 protein: ASSVEVSPNTEAF

D gene: NA
V gene: TRBV7-8
CDR3 protein: ASSLGYKGKRTDTQY

D gene: TRBD2
V gene: TRBV2
CDR3 protein: ASRPGTSGSYEQY

D gene: NA
V gene: TRBV28
CDR3 protein: ASSKRNTIY

D gene: NA
V gene: TRBV27
CDR3 protein: ASTSLRQNTEAF

D gene: NA
V gene: TRBV28
CDR3 protein: ASREGLAKNIQY

D gene: TRBD2
V gene: TRBV7-2
CDR3 protein: ASSLAGGAYEQY

D gene: NA
V gene: TRBV19
CDR3 protein: ASSMGGGYT

D gene: TRBD1
V gene: TRBV7-9
CDR3 protein: ASSARDRGFEKLF

D gene: NA
V gene: TRBV7-2
CDR3 protein: ASSLAIVGGPEAF

D gene: TRBD1
V gene: TRBV28
CDR3 protein: ASSADRGGEQY

D gene: NA
V gene: TRBV6-1
CDR3 protein: ASSKRQDTGELF

D gene: NA
V gene: TRBV10-1
CDR3 protein: ASSDVSSYNEQF

D gene: TRBD1
V gene: TRBV5-8
CDR3 protein: ASSLDGQGGEKLF

D gene: NA
V gene: TRBV23-1
CDR3 protein: ASSQSPKSYYGYT

D gene: NA
V gene: TRBV28
CDR3 protein: ASSSIYDRRNTEAF

D gene: NA
V gene: TRBV2
CDR3 protein: ASSEKGSGGSYNEQF

D gene: NA
V gene: TRBV14
CDR3 protein: ASSQFFEQF

D gene: NA
V gene: TRBV25-1
CDR3 protein: ASSDVQLGINGYT

D gene: TRBD2
V gene: TRBV7-9
CDR3 protein: ASSLMGGTQETQY

D gene: TRBD2
V gene: TRBV5-4
CDR3 protein: ASSPEGGRAGFAQY

D gene: NA
V gene: TRBV6-1
CDR3 protein: ASIGQYTDTQY

D gene: NA
V gene: TRBV29-1
CDR3 protein: SVVLGQSHSNQPQH

D gene: NA
V gene: TRBV4-1
CDR3 protein: ASSPRTQLNEKLF

D gene: NA
V gene: TRBV7-2
CDR3 protein: ASSSIDGSGEQY

D gene: TRBD1
V gene: TRBV7-6
CDR3 protein: ASSQTDRGRPGELF

D gene: NA
V gene: TRBV6-5
CDR3 protein: ASRSWTGNEKLF

D gene: NA
V gene: TRBV6-5
CDR3 protein: ASSSRTANSPLH

D gene: NA
V gene: TRBV7-9
CDR3 protein: ASSSAGTPSSPLH

D gene: TRBD1
V gene: TRBV28
CDR3 protein: ASSPLRQGTGYT

D gene: NA
V gene: TRBV28
CDR3 protein: ASGARGGRSYEQY

D gene: TRBD2
V gene: TRBV5-1
CDR3 protein: ASSLGLLAGVGTGELF

D gene: TRBD1
V gene: TRBV4-3
CDR3 protein: ASSPRAGGKDTQY

D gene: TRBD2
V gene: TRBV6-6
CDR3 protein: ASGTSGDEQY

D gene: TRBD1
V gene: TRBV6-5
CDR3 protein: ASSLRQGVNTEAF

D gene: NA
V gene: TRBV11-2
CDR3 protein: ASSSTVVGAKLNTEAF